The 11 T cell receptor beta chains below all came from one sample that was sequenced in a study of shared clonotypes between healthy human individuals. The data were produced by immunoSEQ multiplex PCR, yet TCRdb's version contains in-frame clones alone and is incomplete. The data contain around 200,000 clones, 85% to 95% of them singletons. Material for sequencing was naive CD4+ T cells sorted from blood. Subset indicated: CD45RA+ positively selected. The receptors derive from a woman in her 30s in good health.

This sequence joins TRBV28 and TRBJ2-6; 7 positions agree with TRBD1. Germline-derived CDR1 and CDR2 are MDHEN and SYDVKM. The CDR3 has 15 amino acids. The V gene end was trimmed by 6 bases and the J gene end by 2 bases; junction bases not matched to a gene: 4. The CDR3 loop reads CASSLQGPGANVLTF. CDR3 bases: TGTGCCAGCAGCTTACAGGGGCCTGGGGCCAACGTCCTGACTTTC.

The chain employs TRBV28 and TRBJ2-5; D is undetermined. Trimming pared 5 bases from V and 12 bases from J, leaving 13 bases between. The germline V gene encodes CDR1 MDHEN and CDR2 SYDVKM. The CDR3 length is 11 residues. The CDR3 spells CASSIQGKEYF. CDR3 sequence (DNA): TGTGCCAGCAGTATACAAGGGAAGGAGTACTTC.

The chain combines TRBV5-1 with TRBJ2-2, with 8 bases fitting TRBD2. V shed 4 bases and J 6 bases; nucleotides not matched to a gene: 5. The CDR3 is 14 amino acids. CDR1 is SGHRS and CDR2 is YFSETQ in the germline V gene. The CDR3 nucleotides are TGCGCCAGCAGCGAGAGCGGGAGCGCCGGGGAGCTGTTTTTT. Protein sequence: CASSESGSAGELFF.

This chain connects TRBV4-1 to TRBJ1-3; no clear D gene. The CDR3 is made up of 15 amino acids. V lost 0 bases and J lost 1, with 7 bases in between. The germline V gene encodes CDR1 MGHRA and CDR2 YSYEKL. CDR3 nucleotides: TGCGCCAGCAGCCAAGATCATGAATCTGGAAACACCATATATTTT. Translation gives CASSQDHESGNTIYF.

The V call is TRBV5-4, the J call TRBJ2-5, with 7 bases matching TRBD2. The end of the DNA aligns better with TRBJ2-7, so the J call may be wrong. CDR1 and CDR2 from the germline V gene are SGHNT and YYREEE (reference sequence). The CDR3 has 15 amino acids. This CDR3 is CASSLSGGDSYEQYF. The CDR3 region has the DNA TGTGCCAGCAGCTTGAGTGGGGGGGACTCCTACGAGCAGTACTTC.

This chain joins TRBV7-2 and TRBJ1-1, with D possibly being TRBD1 (6 bases). From germline, CDR1 is SGHTA and CDR2 FQGNSA. Between the trimmed V and J ends, which lost 2 bases and 6 bases, there was a span of 13 bases. The CDR3 extends over 14 amino acids. CDR3 in amino acids: CASSLRGLKAEAFF. DNA for the CDR3: TGTGCCAGCAGCTTAAGGGGGTTGAAGGCTGAAGCTTTCTTT.

This clone has just one count. The chain uses TRBV5-1 and TRBJ2-5; D is uncertain. Trimming cost V 4 bases and J 6 bases, with 19 bases left between them. The length of the CDR3 is 15 residues. Germline assignment: CDR1 SGHRS and CDR2 YFSETQ. CDR3 DNA: TGCGCCAGCAGCCTGCAGGTGTATCCCGAGCAGACCCAGTACTTC. Translating it yields CASSLQVYPEQTQYF.

J is TRBJ2-5 and V is TRBV7-9; TRBD2 matches at 7 bases. The length of the CDR3 is 15 residues. Looked up from germline, CDR1 is SEHNR and CDR2 is FQNEAQ (reference sequence). The V and J ends lost 4 bases and 2 bases, in that order; junction bases with no gene match: 7. The CDR3 bases are TGTGCCAGCAGCTGGGCGGGGAGGGGTCAAGAGACCCAGTACTTC. Its translation is CASSWAGRGQETQYF.

This chain uses TRBV29-1 with TRBJ2-7; 7 bases match TRBD1. After removal of 3 bases from V and 4 bases from J, the junction contained 6 bases not matched to a gene. CDR3 length: 13 residues. Per the germline V gene, CDR1 is SQVTM and CDR2 is ANQGSEA. The CDR3 loop reads CSVDTGVGYEQYF. The CDR3 DNA sequence: TGCAGCGTTGATACAGGGGTTGGGTACGAGCAGTACTTC.

The V and J genes are TRBV5-5 and TRBJ2-2; no definite D call. The germline V gene has CDR1 SGHKS and CDR2 YYEKEE (reference sequence). The CDR3 is made up of 14 amino acids. V was trimmed by 0 bases and J by 0 bases, leaving 3 bases between them. CDR3: CASSLAANTGELFF. The CDR3 nucleotides are TGTGCCAGCAGCTTGGCGGCGAACACCGGGGAGCTGTTTTTT. Full variable domain (missing parts from reference TRBV5-5 and TRBJ2-2): DAGVTQSPTHLIKTRGQQVTLRCSPISGHKSVSWYQQVLGQGPQFIFQYYEKEERGRGNFPDRFSARQFPNYSSELNVNALLLGDSALYLCASSLAANTGELFFGEGSRLTVL.

The chain links TRBV5-1 to TRBJ2-7; 10 bases fit TRBD1. Losses at the gene ends were 5 bases for V and 1 base for J; bases not matched to a gene: 6. The CDR3 has 15 amino acids. Germline lookup yields CDR1 SGHRS and CDR2 YFSETQ. The CDR3 bases are TGCGCCAGCAGTAGGGGGACAGGGGAATCCTACGAGCAGTACTTC. Translation gives CASSRGTGESYEQYF.